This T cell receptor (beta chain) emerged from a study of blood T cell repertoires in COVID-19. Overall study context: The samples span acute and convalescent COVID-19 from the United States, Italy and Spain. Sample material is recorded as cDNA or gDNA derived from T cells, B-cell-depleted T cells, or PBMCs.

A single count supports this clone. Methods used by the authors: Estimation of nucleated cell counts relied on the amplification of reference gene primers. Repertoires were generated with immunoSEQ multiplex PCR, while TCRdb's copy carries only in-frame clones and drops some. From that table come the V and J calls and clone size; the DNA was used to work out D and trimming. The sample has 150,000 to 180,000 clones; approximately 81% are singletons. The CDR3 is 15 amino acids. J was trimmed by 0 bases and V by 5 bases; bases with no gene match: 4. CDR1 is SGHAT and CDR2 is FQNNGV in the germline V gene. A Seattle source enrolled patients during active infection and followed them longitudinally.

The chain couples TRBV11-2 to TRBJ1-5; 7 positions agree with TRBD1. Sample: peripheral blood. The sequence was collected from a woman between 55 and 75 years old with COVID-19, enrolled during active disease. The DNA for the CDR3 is TGTGCCAGCAGCCGGACAGGTTATAGCAATCAGCCCCAGCATTTT. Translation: CASSRTGYSNQPQHF.